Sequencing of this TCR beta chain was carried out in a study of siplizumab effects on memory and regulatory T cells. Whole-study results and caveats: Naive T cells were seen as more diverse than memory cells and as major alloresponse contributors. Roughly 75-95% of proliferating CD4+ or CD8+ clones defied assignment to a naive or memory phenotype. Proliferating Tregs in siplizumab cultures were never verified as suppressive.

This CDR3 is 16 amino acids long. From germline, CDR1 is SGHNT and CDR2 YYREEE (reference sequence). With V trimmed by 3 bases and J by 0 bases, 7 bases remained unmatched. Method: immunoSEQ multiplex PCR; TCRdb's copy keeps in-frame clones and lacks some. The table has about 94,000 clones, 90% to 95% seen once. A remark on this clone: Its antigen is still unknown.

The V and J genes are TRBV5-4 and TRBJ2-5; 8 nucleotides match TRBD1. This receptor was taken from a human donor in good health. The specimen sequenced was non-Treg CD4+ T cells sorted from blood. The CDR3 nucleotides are TGTGCCAGCAGCTCAGACAGGGGCCGGTACCAAGAGACCCAGTACTTC. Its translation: CASSSDRGRYQETQYF.